Listed below are T cell receptor beta chains from one sample, sequenced in a study of cytomegalovirus exposure and HLA in healthy donors. Some clones are missing from TCRdb's copy, which holds only in-frame ones; the method was immunoSEQ multiplex PCR. The sample comprises approximately 280,000 clones, around 86% of which are singletons, and 4% rests with the top ten. The sequenced sample consisted of PBMCs. The source is a man between 35 and 55 years old in good health and CMV-seropositive. CDR3s include the opening cysteine and the closing phenylalanine or tryptophan. A clone size is listed for some rows: how often the clone was seen (once, few, many), or a class if it is expanded.

v_call clone_size cdr3_aa
TRBV27 . CASSPNLGQGAKQYF
TRBV2 . CASSGRGAGGYGYTF
TRBV28 once CASSLRRWEQYF
TRBV29-1 . CSPRLAGQETQYF
TRBV5-7 . CASSPGLAGGHNEQFF
TRBV4-3 . CASSHGTGSYEQYF
TRBV4-1 . CASSQVPGQSFYQPQHF
TRBV7-9 . CASSLDADSNQPQHF
TRBV29-1 . CSVETLAGYNEQYF
TRBV7-2 . CASSSSGGSYEQYF
TRBV6-5 . CASSEDRPYEQYF